The clone carrying this T cell receptor beta chain has a single count. The antigen remains unidentified. An end of the junction does not agree with germline; a read error may underlie this. The data were taken from a study of T cell responses to AZD1222 COVID-19 vaccine. General observations from the study: The study sampled repertoires only after the peak T cell response. Reports indicate that nearly half of spike-specific TCRs are directed at unmutated variant regions.

The repertoire was sequenced with immunoSEQ multiplex PCR; TCRdb's copy has only in-frame clones and lacks some. The repertoire holds some 150,000 clones, with around nine tenths as singletons. This CDR3 is 10 amino acids long. The V gene's germline CDR1 is SQVTM and CDR2 ANQGSEA. This chain connects TRBV29-1 to TRBJ1-1; D gene ambiguous. The sequence was collected from an adult who had recovered from COVID-19. The starting material was peripheral blood, obtained after recovery from COVID-19. CDR3 nucleotides: TGCAGCGGGGCGAACTCTGAAGCTTTCTTT. This encodes CSGANSEAFF.